Here is one T cell receptor (beta chain) with its context. What it binds is unknown. This PCR relied on a set of 60 Vbeta primers and 13 Jbeta primers. Here immunoSEQ multiplex PCR was the method, and the copy in TCRdb shows in-frame clones only, minus some. The sample has about 160,000 clones, 60% to 85% seen once. The CDR3 extends over 14 amino acids. Looked up from germline, CDR1 is SGHVS and CDR2 is FNYEAQ. V lost 5 bases and J lost 7; bases outside the gene matches: 4. The data originate from a study of cytomegalovirus exposure and HLA in healthy donors. Across the whole study: An analysis done earlier identified about 120 million unique TCR beta sequences from about 179 million T cells.

Overall study results and limits: Reportedly, fewer N-insertions than the approximately 680-donor mean appeared in an Asian-associated ancestry cluster in a later analysis. Clonal expansion, a later analysis showed, was greater in HLA-associated TCR beta chains than in equally common others.

The sample taken for sequencing was PBMCs. The chain joins TRBV7-6 to TRBJ2-1; 11 bases fit TRBD2. The TCR originated in a man in his forties or fifties in good health and CMV-seropositive. The CDR3 loop reads CASSVGTSGNEQFF. The DNA for the CDR3 is TGTGCCAGCAGCGTCGGGACTAGCGGAAATGAGCAGTTCTTC.